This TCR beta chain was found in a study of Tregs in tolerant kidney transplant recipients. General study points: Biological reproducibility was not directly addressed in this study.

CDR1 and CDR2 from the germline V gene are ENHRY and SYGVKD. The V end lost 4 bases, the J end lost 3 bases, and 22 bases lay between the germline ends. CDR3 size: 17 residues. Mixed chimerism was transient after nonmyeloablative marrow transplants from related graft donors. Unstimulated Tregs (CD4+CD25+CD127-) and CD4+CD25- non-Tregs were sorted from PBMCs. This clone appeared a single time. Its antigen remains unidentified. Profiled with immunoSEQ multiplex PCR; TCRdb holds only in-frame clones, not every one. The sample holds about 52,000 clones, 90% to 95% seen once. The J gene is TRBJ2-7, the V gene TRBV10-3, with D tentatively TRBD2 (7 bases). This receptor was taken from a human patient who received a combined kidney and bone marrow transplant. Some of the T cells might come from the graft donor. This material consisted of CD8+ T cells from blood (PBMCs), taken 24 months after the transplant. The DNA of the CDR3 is TGTGCCATCAGTGGGGGGGCTGGCGGGGGCGGTAGCTACGAGCAGTACTTC. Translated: CAISGGAGGGGSYEQYF.